A selection of T cell receptor beta chains follows, all from one sample in a study of blood T cell repertoires in COVID-19. Clones were read by immunoSEQ multiplex PCR, and TCRdb kept only the in-frame ones, dropping some. The sample holds 75,000 to 85,000 clones, over 75% seen once. The sample was peripheral blood. The receptor set was obtained from a man aged 50-60 years with active COVID-19. The CDR3 runs from the conserved cysteine through the conserved F or W. A D gene is named only where the DNA matches it firmly. Part of the rows lack a size; the others show once, few, many or a class for expanded clones.

d_call clone_size j_call v_call cdr3_nt cdr3_aa
. . TRBJ2-3 TRBV6-5 TGTGCCAGCAGTTACATTGAGGGGGGAGGGACAGATACGCAGTATTTT CASSYIEGGGTDTQYF
TRBD1 . TRBJ2-7 TRBV5-1 TGCGCCAGCAGCTTGGGACAGGGGTCCTACGAGCAGTACTTC CASSLGQGSYEQYF
TRBD1 . TRBJ1-2 TRBV5-5 TGTGCCAGCAGCCTGGGGGCAGGGGGCCACTATGGCTACACCTTC CASSLGAGGHYGYTF
. . TRBJ1-2 TRBV7-2 TGTGCCAGCACCCCGCCGGGAGTCTATGGCTACACCTTC CASTPPGVYGYTF
TRBD2 . TRBJ2-7 TRBV28 TGTGCCAGCAGTTTGCCTTTAGCGGGAGTAGGTGAGCAGTACTTC CASSLPLAGVGEQYF
. . TRBJ1-1 TRBV7-9 TGTGCCAGCAGCTTTGGGGGGGCACGAGCTGAAGCTTTCTTT CASSFGGARAEAFF
. . TRBJ1-5 TRBV30 TGTGCCTGGACCCCGGGTTTCGGAGGCAATCAGCCCCAGCATTTT CAWTPGFGGNQPQHF
. . TRBJ2-3 TRBV20-1 TGCAGTGCTAGTCGGGACTTAAGAACAGATACGCAGTATTTT CSASRDLRTDTQYF
. once TRBJ1-1 TRBV5-1 TGCGCCAGCAATAATCGGGGGGTACCGAACACTGAAGCTTTCTTT CASNNRGVPNTEAFF
TRBD1 once TRBJ2-5 TRBV28 TGTGCCAGCAGTTTAGGACAGGGGGAAGGGGAGACCCAGTACTTC CASSLGQGEGETQYF
. . TRBJ1-1 TRBV6-5 TGTGCCAGCAGTTACTCCGGGGATAACACTGAAGCTTTCTTT CASSYSGDNTEAFF
. . TRBJ2-7 TRBV3-1/TRBV3-2 TGTGCCAGCAGCCGGCGGGGAGGGGGCGAGCAGTACTTC CASSRRGGGEQYF
. . TRBJ1-1 TRBV19 TGTGCCAGTAGTACCCAGGGGTCCGGAATGGCTGAAGCTTTCTTT CASSTQGSGMAEAFF
. . TRBJ1-1 TRBV5-4 TGTGCCAGCAGCATCCGGGGGGGGACTAACACTGAAGCTTTCTTT CASSIRGGTNTEAFF
. . TRBJ1-1 TRBV6-5 TGTGCCAGCAGTTACAACTTTTACACCTACGGGACTGAAGCTTTCTTT CASSYNFYTYGTEAFF
. . TRBJ1-2 TRBV6-6 TGTGCCAGCGAACAGCGGGGGGCTCCCTATGGCTACACCTTC CASEQRGAPYGYTF
. . TRBJ2-1 TRBV3-1/TRBV3-2 TGTGCCAGCAGCCACGGGTCCGTAAGCTATGAGCAGTTCTTC CASSHGSVSYEQFF
TRBD2 once TRBJ2-5 TRBV2 TGTGCGAACACGCAGGGACTAGCGGGCCGGGAGACCCAGTACTTC CANTQGLAGRETQYF
TRBD1 . TRBJ1-1 TRBV2 TGTGCCGTCGAGGGGGCGGCGGGCACTGAAGCTTTCTTT CAVEGAAGTEAFF
. . TRBJ1-3 TRBV9 TGTGCCAGCAGCGTATCAGGGGCTGGAAACACCATATATTTT CASSVSGAGNTIYF
. once TRBJ2-2 TRBV5-1 TGCGCCAGCAGCTTTGGGGCCGGCGTTAACACCGGGGAGCTGTTTTTT CASSFGAGVNTGELFF
. . TRBJ1-3 TRBV2 TGTGCCAGCAGCCCGGGCCTTGACGGGGCTGGAAACACCATATATTTT CASSPGLDGAGNTIYF
. . TRBJ1-6 TRBV28 TGTGCCAGCAGTTCCCCACAGGGAAATAATTCACCCCTCCACTTT CASSSPQGNNSPLHF
TRBD1 . TRBJ2-3 TRBV15 TGTGCCACCAGCAGAGGGGACAGGGGGGTGACAGATACGCAGTATTTT CATSRGDRGVTDTQYF
TRBD1 . TRBJ2-5 TRBV6-5 TGTGCCAGCAGTTACTGGGACAGGGAAGAGACCCAGTACTTC CASSYWDREETQYF
. once TRBJ2-1 TRBV5-1 TGCGCCAGCAGCCGCCAGGGTGGGAACAATGAGCAGTTCTTC CASSRQGGNNEQFF
TRBD1 . TRBJ1-2 TRBV19 TGTGCCAGTAGTCGACTGGACAGGGAAGATAATGGCTACACCTTC CASSRLDREDNGYTF
TRBD1 . TRBJ1-1 TRBV18 TGTGCCAGCCTGGGACAGACTAACACTGAAGCTTTCTTT CASLGQTNTEAFF
TRBD1 . TRBJ1-2 TRBV5-1 TGCGCCAGCAGCTTGTTGGGACAGGGATCCTATGGCTACACCTTC CASSLLGQGSYGYTF
TRBD2 . TRBJ2-7 TRBV6-5 TGTGCCAGCAGTTACTCGTCTCTAGCGGGGGTTGAGCAGTACTTC CASSYSSLAGVEQYF
TRBD1 . TRBJ1-2 TRBV6-5 TGTGCCAGCTACCGGGACAGTAACTATGGCTACACCTTC CASYRDSNYGYTF
. . TRBJ2-7 TRBV5-1 TGCGCCAGCAGCGGGAGTCCGGGGAGCTCCTACGAGCAGTACTTC CASSGSPGSSYEQYF
. . TRBJ1-3 TRBV3-1/TRBV3-2 TGTGCCAGCAGCCAAGAGGTCATGGGCGCTGGAAACACCATATATTTT CASSQEVMGAGNTIYF
TRBD2 once TRBJ2-3 TRBV27 TGTGCCAGCAGTTTGGGACTAGCTGCAGATACGCAGTATTTT CASSLGLAADTQYF
. . TRBJ2-1 TRBV18 TGTGCCAGCTCACCGCGGGACAGTAACAATGAGCAGTTCTTC CASSPRDSNNEQFF
. . TRBJ1-3 TRBV3-1/TRBV3-2 TGTGCCAGCAGCCAAGAGGGACACCTCTCTGGAAACACCATATATTTT CASSQEGHLSGNTIYF
. . TRBJ1-2 TRBV28 TGTGCCAGCAGTTTATCAGGTGCGGGCTACACCTTC CASSLSGAGYTF
TRBD1 . TRBJ2-2 TRBV6-5 TGTGCCAGCAGTTTACTCGGACAGGTCGTCACCGGGGAGCTGTTTTTT CASSLLGQVVTGELFF
TRBD1 . TRBJ2-1 TRBV27 TGTGCCAGCAGTTTATCCCCGACAGGGGACCTCTACAATGAGCAGTTCTTC CASSLSPTGDLYNEQFF
. . TRBJ2-7 TRBV6-6 TGTGCCAGCAGGAGTGTAGGGGCCGGCTCCTACGAGCAGTACTTC CASRSVGAGSYEQYF
TRBD2 . TRBJ2-7 TRBV4-1 TGCGCCAGCAGCCTCGGGACTAGCGAATACGAGCAGTACTTC CASSLGTSEYEQYF
TRBD2 . TRBJ2-3 TRBV5-1 TGCGCCAGCAGCCAGGGACTAGCGGGGAGCACAGATACGCAGTATTTT CASSQGLAGSTDTQYF
TRBD1 . TRBJ1-3 TRBV24-1 TGTGCCACCAGTGACCACAGGGGCTCTGGAAACACCATATATTTT CATSDHRGSGNTIYF
TRBD1 . TRBJ2-2 TRBV28 TGTGCCAGCAGTTCACCGGGACAGGCGCTCACCGGGGAGCTGTTTTTT CASSSPGQALTGELFF
. . TRBJ2-3 TRBV4-1 TGCGCCAGCAGCTTCTTTTCCAGGGTTGCAGATACGCAGTATTTT CASSFFSRVADTQYF
. . TRBJ2-1 TRBV18 TGTGCCAGCTTCACCAAACCGGGGAATGAGCAGTTCTTC CASFTKPGNEQFF
TRBD2 . TRBJ2-1 TRBV13 TGTGCCAGCAGCTTAATCAGCGGGGTCGTAGATGAGCAGTTCTTC CASSLISGVVDEQFF
TRBD1 once TRBJ2-1 TRBV4-1 TGCGCCAGCAGCCAAGGCCCCCTAGCAGGGGGCTACAATGAGCAGTTCTTC CASSQGPLAGGYNEQFF
TRBD1 . TRBJ2-6 TRBV19 TGTGCCAGTAGTACCGGGACAGGGGTAGTATCTGGGGCCAACGTCCTGACTTTC CASSTGTGVVSGANVLTF
TRBD1 . TRBJ2-7 TRBV6-5 TGTGCCAGCACAAAACAGGGGACAGGGCCCGAGCAGTACTTC CASTKQGTGPEQYF
. . TRBJ2-3 TRBV12-3/TRBV12-4 TGTGCCAGCAGTCGACGGGAAGATACGCAGTATTTT CASSRREDTQYF
. . TRBJ2-7 TRBV3-1/TRBV3-2 TGTGCCAGCAGCCAAACCGCGGGACAGACGTACGAGCAGTACTTC CASSQTAGQTYEQYF
. . TRBJ1-2 TRBV2 TGTGCCAGCAGGGGAACAGGAATCAACTATGGCTACACCTTC CASRGTGINYGYTF